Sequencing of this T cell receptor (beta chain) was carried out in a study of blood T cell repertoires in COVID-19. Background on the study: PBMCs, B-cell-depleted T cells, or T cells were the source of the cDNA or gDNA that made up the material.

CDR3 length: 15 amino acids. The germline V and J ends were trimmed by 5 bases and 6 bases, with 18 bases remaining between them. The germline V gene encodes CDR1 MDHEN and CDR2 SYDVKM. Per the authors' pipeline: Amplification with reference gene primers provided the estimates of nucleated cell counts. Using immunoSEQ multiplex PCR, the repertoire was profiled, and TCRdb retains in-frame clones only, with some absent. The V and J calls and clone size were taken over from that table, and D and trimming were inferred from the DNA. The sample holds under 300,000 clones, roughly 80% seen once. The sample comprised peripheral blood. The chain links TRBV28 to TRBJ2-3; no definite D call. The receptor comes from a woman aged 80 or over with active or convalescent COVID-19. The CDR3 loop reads CASSPPWQVVDTQYF. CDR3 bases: TGTGCCAGCAGTCCCCCTTGGCAGGTCGTCGATACGCAGTATTTT.